The clone carrying this T cell receptor beta chain was recorded once. Antigen unknown. Possible read error: a much larger clone is one base away. This sample was taken from a study of blood T cells in healthy people across ages. Broader study findings: Expanded clonotype shifts may have been confounded, as the donors had an unknown CMV status.

Combining a sample-barcoded 5' primer with a J-beta primer mix, a second PCR ran for roughly 7 to 12 cycles. TCRdb re-derived calls from the 5' RACE reads in MiXCR, one entry per CDR3 protein. This table has approximately 800,000 distinct CDR3 sequences, about half appearing once. Germline CDR1 and CDR2: SGDLS and YYNGEE. The CDR3 runs to 14 residues. Donors were healthy Caucasian individuals from Russia aged roughly 6 to 90. Every sample yielded at least 6.5 million isolated PBMCs. This receptor was identified in a man older than 75 in good health. Source material: blood. This chain joins TRBV9 and TRBJ2-7; tentatively, D is TRBD1 or TRBD2 (5 bases each). CDR3 region: CACSVGTRSYEQYF. For the CDR3, the DNA is TGTGCCTGCAGCGTAGGGACCCGTTCCTACGAGCAGTACTTC.